This entry concerns a single T cell receptor beta chain. The antigen is undetermined. These data are taken from a study of T cell responses to AZD1222 COVID-19 vaccine. On the study more broadly: Second doses at about 4 or about 12 weeks were pooled. The study, taken as a whole, reports: The donor cohort was predominantly white British with a female majority, and clonal diversity may have been underestimated. Spike-specific TCR breadth and depth grew following two AZD1222 doses. Reports say nearly half of spike-specific TCRs go after unmutated variant regions.

The CDR3 has 11 residues. The germline gives CDR1 KGHSH, CDR2 LQKENI. V gave up 2 bases and J gave up 8 bases, with 5 bases separating them. Some clones are missing from TCRdb's copy, which holds only in-frame ones; the method was immunoSEQ multiplex PCR. The table shows approximately 150,000 clones, with roughly nine tenths occurring only once. The V call is TRBV18, the J call TRBJ2-3; no clear D. The sequencing here drew on peripheral blood, taken on day 0 of AZD1222 vaccination. The clonotype was recovered from an adult in good health. The CDR3 DNA reads as TGTGCCAGCTCACCAGACCGTACGCAGTATTTT. Translating it yields CASSPDRTQYF.